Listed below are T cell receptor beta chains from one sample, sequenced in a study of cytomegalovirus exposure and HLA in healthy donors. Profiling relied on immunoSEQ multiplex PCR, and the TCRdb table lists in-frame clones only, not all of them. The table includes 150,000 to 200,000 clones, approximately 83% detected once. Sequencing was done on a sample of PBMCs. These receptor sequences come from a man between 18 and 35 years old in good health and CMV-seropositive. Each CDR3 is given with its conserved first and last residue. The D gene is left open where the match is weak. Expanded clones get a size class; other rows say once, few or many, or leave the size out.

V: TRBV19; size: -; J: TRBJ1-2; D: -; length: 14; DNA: TGTGCCAGTAGTATCCCGTCGGACTTTGATGGCTACACCTTC; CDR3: CASSIPSDFDGYTF
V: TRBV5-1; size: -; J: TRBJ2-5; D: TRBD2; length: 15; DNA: TGCGCCAGCAGCGAGGGACTAGCGGCCCAAGAGACCCAGTACTTC; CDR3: CASSEGLAAQETQYF
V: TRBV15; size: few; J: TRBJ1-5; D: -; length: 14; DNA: TGTGCCACCAGCAGAGATACGGGGGTTCAGCCCCAGCATTTT; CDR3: CATSRDTGVQPQHF
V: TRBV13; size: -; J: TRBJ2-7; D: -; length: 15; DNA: TGTGCCAGCAGCTCCGCCTGGCCTAGCTCCTACGAGCAGTACTTC; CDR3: CASSSAWPSSYEQYF
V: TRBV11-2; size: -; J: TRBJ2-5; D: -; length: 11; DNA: TGTGCCAGCAGCTACGCAGGGGAGTCGCACTTC; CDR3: CASSYAGESHF
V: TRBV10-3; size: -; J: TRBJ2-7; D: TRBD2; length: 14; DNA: TGTGCCATCCAGAACGGGACTAGTCCATACGAGCAGTACTTC; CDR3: CAIQNGTSPYEQYF
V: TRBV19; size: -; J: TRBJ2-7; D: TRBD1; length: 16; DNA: TGTGCCAGTAGTATCTACCAAGGACAGGGGGCCTACGAGCAGTACTTC; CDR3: CASSIYQGQGAYEQYF
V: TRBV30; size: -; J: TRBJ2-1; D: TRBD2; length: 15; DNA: TGTGCCACCCGGGGGGGCGGGGGGGTCTACAATGAGCAGTTCTTC; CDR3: CATRGGGGVYNEQFF
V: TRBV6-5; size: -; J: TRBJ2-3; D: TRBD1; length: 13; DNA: TGTGCCAGCAGTTACACAGGGGGAGATACGCAGTATTTT; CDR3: CASSYTGGDTQYF
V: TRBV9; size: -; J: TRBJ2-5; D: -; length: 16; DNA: TGTGCCAGCAGCGTAGACGGCCAGGGGCCACAAGAGACCCAGTACTTC; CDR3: CASSVDGQGPQETQYF
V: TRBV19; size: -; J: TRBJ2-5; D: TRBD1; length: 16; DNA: TGTGCCAGTAGTTCTCTGCCCGGGACAGCCCAAGAGACCCAGTACTTC; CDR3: CASSSLPGTAQETQYF
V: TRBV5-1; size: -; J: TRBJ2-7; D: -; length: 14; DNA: TGCGCCAGCAGCTATCGGGGGAGCTCCTACGAGCAGTACTTC; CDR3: CASSYRGSSYEQYF
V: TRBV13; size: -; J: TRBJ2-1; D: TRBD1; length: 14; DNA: TGTGCCAGCAGCTACCGGACAGGGATTAAGGAGCAGTTCTTC; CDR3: CASSYRTGIKEQFF
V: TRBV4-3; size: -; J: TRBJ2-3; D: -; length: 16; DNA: TGCGCCAGCAGCCAAGGGGGCCCCTTGAGCACAGATACGCAGTATTTT; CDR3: CASSQGGPLSTDTQYF
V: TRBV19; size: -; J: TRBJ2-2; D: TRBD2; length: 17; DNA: TGTGCCAGTAGTTCCCTAGGCCTAGCGGGGAACACCGGGGAGCTGTTTTTT; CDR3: CASSSLGLAGNTGELFF
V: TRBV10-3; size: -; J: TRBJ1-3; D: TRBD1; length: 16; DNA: TGTGCCATCAGTGACCAGGACAGGGCATTGGGAAACACCATATATTTT; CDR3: CAISDQDRALGNTIYF
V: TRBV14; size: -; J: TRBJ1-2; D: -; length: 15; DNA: TGTGCCAGCAGCCAAGATGTTCGGGGGAACTATGGCTACACCTTC; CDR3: CASSQDVRGNYGYTF
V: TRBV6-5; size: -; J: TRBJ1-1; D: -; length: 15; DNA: TGTGCCAGCAGTTACTCCGACAGGTCGAACACTGAAGCTTTCTTT; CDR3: CASSYSDRSNTEAFF
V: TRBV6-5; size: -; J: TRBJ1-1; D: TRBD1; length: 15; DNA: TGTGCCAGCAGTTACCCCGGGACAGGGGGGACTGAAGCTTTCTTT; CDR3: CASSYPGTGGTEAFF
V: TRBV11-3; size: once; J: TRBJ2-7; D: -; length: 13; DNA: TGTGCCAGCAGCTTAGGAGGCAGCTACGAGCAGTACTTC; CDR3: CASSLGGSYEQYF
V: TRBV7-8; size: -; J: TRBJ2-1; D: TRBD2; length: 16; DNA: TGTGCCAGCAGCCCACGGACTAGCGGGGGGTACAATGAGCAGTTCTTC; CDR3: CASSPRTSGGYNEQFF
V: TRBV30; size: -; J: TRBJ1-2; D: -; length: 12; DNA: TGTGCCTGGCGGGGGGTTCGGGATGGCTACACCTTC; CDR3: CAWRGVRDGYTF
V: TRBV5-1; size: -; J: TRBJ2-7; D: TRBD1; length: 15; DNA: TGCGCCAGCAGCCCTGGGGACAGGGTAAGGTACGAGCAGTACTTC; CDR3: CASSPGDRVRYEQYF
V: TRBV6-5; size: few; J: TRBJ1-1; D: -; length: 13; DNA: TGTGCCAGCAGTCCGTACCGCTCAGGATCTGCTTTCTTT; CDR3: CASSPYRSGSAFF
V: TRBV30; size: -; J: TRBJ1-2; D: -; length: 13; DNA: TGTGCCTGGAGCCCCACAGGGAACTATGGCTACACCTTC; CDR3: CAWSPTGNYGYTF
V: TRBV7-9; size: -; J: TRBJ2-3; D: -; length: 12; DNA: TGTGCCAGCAGTCTCGAGGGAAATACGCAGTATTTT; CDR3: CASSLEGNTQYF